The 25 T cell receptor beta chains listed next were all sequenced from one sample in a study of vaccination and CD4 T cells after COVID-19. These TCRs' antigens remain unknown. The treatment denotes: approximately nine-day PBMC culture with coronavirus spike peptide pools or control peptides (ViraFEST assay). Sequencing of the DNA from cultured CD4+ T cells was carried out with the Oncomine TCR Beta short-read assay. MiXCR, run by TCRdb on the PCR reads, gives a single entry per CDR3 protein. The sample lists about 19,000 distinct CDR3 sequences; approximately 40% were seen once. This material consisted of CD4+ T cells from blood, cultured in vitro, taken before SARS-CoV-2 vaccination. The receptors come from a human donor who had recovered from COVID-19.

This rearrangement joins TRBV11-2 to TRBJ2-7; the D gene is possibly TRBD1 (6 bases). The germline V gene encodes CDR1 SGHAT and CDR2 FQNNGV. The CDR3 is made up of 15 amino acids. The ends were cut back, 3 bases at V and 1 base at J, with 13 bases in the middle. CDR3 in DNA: TGTGCCAGCAGCTTTTACAGGGACGGTTCCTACGAGCAGTACTTC. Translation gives CASSFYRDGSYEQYF.

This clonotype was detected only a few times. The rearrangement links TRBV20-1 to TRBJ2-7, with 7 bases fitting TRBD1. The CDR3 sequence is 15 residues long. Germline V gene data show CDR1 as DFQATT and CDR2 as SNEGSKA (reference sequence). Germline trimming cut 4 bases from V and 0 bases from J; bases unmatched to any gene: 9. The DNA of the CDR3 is TGCAGTGCTATGCGACGGACAGGACTCTCCTACGAGCAGTACTTC. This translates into CSAMRRTGLSYEQYF.

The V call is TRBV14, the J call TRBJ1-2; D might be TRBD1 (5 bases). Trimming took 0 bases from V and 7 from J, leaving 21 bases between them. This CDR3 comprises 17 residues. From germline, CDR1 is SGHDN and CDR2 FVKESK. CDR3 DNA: TGTGCCAGCAGCCAAGAAGGTCAGAAGAGAGGGGCGGCTGGCTACACCTTC. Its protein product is CASSQEGQKRGAAGYTF.

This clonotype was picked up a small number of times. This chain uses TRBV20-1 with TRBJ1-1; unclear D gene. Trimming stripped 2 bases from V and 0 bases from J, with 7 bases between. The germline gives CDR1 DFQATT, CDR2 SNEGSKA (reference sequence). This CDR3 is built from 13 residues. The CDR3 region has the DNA TGCAGTGCTAGAAAGCGTATGAACACTGAAGCTTTCTTT. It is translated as CSARKRMNTEAFF.

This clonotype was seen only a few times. CDR3 sequence reads: CASGAGGDRKPLHF. The CDR3 coding sequence is TGTGCTAGTGGTGCAGGGGGCGATCGTAAACCCCTCCACTTT. V gene TRBV12-5 combines with J gene TRBJ1-6, with 8 bases that match TRBD1. This CDR3 has 14 residues. Trimming took 5 bases from V and 12 from J; bases not matched to a gene: 9. Germline V CDR1 and CDR2: LGHNT, FRNRAP.

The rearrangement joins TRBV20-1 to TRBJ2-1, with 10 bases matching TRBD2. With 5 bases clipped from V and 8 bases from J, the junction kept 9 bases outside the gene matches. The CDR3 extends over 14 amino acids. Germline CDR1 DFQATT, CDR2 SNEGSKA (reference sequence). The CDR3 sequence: CSAPAGGQRDEQFF. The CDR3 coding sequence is TGCAGTGCTCCAGCGGGAGGGCAAAGGGATGAGCAGTTCTTC.

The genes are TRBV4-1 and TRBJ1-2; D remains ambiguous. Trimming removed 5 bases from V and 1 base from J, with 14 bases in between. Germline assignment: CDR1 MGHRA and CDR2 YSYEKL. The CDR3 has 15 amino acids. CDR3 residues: CASSYLTRINYGYTF. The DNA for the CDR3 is TGCGCCAGCAGCTATTTAACCAGGATTAACTATGGCTACACCTTC.

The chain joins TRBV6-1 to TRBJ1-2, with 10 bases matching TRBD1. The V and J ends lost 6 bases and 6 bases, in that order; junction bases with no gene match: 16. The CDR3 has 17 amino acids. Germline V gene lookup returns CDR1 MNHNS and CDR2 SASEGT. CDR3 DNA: TGTGCCAGCAGCACGGGGGGGCCGGGACAGGGGACCGATGGCTACACCTTC. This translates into CASSTGGPGQGTDGYTF.

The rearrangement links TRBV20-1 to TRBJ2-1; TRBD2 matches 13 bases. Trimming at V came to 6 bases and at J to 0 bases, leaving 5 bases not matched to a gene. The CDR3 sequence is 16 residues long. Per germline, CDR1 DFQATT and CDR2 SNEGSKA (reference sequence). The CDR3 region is CSAGTSGVSSYNEQFF. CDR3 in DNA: TGCAGTGCCGGGACTAGCGGGGTGAGCTCCTACAATGAGCAGTTCTTC.

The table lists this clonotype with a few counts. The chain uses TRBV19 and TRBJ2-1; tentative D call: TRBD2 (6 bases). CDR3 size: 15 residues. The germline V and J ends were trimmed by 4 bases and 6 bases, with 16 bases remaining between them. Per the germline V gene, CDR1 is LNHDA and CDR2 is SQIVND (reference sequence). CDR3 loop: CASSTTGGPVNEQFF. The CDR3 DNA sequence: TGTGCCAGTAGTACCACAGGAGGGCCGGTCAATGAGCAGTTCTTC.

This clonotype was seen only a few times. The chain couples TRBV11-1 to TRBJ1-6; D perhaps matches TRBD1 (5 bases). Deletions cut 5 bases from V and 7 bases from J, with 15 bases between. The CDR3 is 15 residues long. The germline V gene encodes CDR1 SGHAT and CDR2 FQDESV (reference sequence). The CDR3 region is CASSPRRGGNSPLHF. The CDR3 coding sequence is TGTGCCAGCAGCCCCCGGCGTGGGGGGAATTCACCCCTCCACTTT.

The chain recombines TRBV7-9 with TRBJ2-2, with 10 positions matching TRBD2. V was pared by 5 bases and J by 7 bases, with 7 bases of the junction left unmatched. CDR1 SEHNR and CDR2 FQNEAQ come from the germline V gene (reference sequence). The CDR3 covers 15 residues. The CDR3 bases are TGTGCCAGCAGCCGAAGCGGGGGGGCCGGCGGGGAGCTGTTTTTT. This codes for CASSRSGGAGGELFF.

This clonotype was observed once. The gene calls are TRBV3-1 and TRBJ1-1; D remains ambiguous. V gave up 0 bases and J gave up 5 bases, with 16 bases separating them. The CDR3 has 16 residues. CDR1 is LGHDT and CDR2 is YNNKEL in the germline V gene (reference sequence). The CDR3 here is CASSQDLGKGGTEAFF. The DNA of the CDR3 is TGTGCCAGCAGCCAAGATCTCGGAAAGGGCGGAACTGAAGCTTTCTTT.

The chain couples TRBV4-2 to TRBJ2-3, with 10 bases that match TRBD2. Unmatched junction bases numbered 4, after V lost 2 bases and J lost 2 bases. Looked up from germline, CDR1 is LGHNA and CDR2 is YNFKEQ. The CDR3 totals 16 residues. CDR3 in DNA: TGTGCCAGCAGCCAATGGACTAGCGGAATCACAGATACGCAGTATTTT. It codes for CASSQWTSGITDTQYF.

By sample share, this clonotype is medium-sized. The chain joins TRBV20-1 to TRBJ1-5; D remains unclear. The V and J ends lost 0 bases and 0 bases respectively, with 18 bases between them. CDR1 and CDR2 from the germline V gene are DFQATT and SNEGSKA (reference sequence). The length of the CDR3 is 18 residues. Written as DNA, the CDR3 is TGCAGTGCTAGAGATCTCCGGGCATCCTTATATAGCAATCAGCCCCAGCATTTT. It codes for CSARDLRASLYSNQPQHF.

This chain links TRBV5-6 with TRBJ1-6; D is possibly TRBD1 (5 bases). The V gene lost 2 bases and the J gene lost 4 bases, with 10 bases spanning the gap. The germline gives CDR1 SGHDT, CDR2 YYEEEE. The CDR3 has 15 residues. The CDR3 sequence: CASSFQGAYNSPLHF. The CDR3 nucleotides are TGTGCCAGCAGCTTCCAAGGGGCATATAATTCACCCCTCCACTTT. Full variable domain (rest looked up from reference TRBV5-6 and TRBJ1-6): DAGVTQSPTHLIKTRGQQVTLRCSPKSGHDTVSWYQQALGQGPQFIFQYYEEEERQRGNFPDRFSGHQFPNYSSELNVNALLLGDSALYLCASSFQGAYNSPLHFGNGTRLTVT.

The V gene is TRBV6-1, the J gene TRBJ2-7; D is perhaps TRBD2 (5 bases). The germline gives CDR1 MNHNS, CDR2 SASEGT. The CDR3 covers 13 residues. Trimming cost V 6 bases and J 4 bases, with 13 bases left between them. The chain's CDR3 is CASRLTTQYEQYF. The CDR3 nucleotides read TGTGCCAGCAGGTTGACTACCCAATACGAGCAGTACTTC.

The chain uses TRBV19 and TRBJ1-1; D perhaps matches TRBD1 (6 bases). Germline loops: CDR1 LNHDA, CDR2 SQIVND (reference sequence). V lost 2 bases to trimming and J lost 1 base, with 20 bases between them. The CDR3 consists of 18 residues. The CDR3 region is CASSIMGRTGKPNTEAFF. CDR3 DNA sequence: TGTGCCAGTAGTATAATGGGCAGAACAGGGAAACCGAACACTGAAGCTTTCTTT.

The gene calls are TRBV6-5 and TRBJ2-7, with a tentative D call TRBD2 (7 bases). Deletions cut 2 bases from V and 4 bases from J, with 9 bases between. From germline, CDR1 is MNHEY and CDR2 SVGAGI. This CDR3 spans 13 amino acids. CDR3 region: CASSYRGGYEQYF. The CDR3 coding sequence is TGTGCCAGCAGTTACAGGGGGGGTTACGAGCAGTACTTC.

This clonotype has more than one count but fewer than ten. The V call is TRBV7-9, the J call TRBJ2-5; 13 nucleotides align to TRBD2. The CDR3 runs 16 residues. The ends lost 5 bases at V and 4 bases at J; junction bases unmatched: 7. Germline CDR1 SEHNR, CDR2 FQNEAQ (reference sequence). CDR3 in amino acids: CASSAGLAGAAETQYF. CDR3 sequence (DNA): TGTGCCAGCAGCGCCGGACTAGCGGGGGCTGCAGAGACCCAGTACTTC.

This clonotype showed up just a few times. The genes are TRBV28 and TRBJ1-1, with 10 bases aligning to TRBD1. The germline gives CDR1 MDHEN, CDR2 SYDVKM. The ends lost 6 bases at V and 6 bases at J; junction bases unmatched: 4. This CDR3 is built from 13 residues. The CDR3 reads CASRGTGVPEAFF. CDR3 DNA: TGTGCCAGCAGGGGGACAGGGGTACCTGAAGCTTTCTTT. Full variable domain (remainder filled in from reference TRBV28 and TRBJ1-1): DVKVTQSSRYLVKRTGEKVFLECVQDMDHENMFWYRQDPGLGLRLIYFSYDVKMKEKGDIPEGYSVSREKKERFSLILESASTNQTSMYLCASRGTGVPEAFFGQGTRLTVV.

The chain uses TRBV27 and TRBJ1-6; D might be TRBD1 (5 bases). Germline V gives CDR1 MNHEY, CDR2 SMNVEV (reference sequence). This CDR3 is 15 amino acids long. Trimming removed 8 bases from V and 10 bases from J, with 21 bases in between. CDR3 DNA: TGTGCCAGCGCCTGGAAGCAGGGAGGAGAATCACCCCTCCACTTT. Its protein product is CASAWKQGGESPLHF.

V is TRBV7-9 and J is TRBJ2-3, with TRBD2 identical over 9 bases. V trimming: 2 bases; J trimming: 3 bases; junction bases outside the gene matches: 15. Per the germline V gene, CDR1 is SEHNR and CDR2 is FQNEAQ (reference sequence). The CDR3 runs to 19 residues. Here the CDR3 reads CASSLSDWASGVGTDTQYF. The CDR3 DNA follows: TGTGCCAGCAGCTTATCGGACTGGGCTAGCGGGGTGGGTACAGATACGCAGTATTTT.

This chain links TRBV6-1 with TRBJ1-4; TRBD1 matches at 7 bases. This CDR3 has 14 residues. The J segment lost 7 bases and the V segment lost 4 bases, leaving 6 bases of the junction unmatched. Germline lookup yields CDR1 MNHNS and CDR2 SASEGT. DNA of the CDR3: TGTGCCAGCAGTGCAGGGGGAATCCCTGAAAAACTGTTTTTT. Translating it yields CASSAGGIPEKLFF.

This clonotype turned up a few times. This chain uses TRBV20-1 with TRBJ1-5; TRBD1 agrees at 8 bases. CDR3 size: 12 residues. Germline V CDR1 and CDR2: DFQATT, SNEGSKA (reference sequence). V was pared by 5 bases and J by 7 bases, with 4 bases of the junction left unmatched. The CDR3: CSAGQGEQPQHF. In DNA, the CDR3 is TGCAGTGCTGGACAGGGAGAACAGCCCCAGCATTTT.